The T cell receptor beta chain under discussion was sequenced for a study of regulatory T cells in long-lasting Graves disease. On the study more broadly: Antithyroid drug intake by newly diagnosed Graves' patients had lasted under 3 months.

Notes on the study in general: TCR diversity in persistent Graves' patients was below that of newly diagnosed ones.

J gave up 3 bases and V 10 bases, and 9 bases lay outside the gene matches. Germline CDR1 ENHRY, CDR2 SYGVKD. The CDR3 loop spans 14 amino acids. Time point given: newly diagnosed GD, antithyroid drugs for less than 3 months. Construction of the TCR library relied on RNA isolated from PBMCs. This clonotype was counted at least ten times. The antigen is undetermined. Relying on iRepertoire HTBI primers and Arm-PCR of CDR3 regions, the team built TCR beta libraries. The authors' processing: Gene usage covered some 60 TRBV and 14 to 15 TRBJ segments. TCRdb redid the calling of the multiplex PCR reads with MiXCR, one entry per CDR3 protein. V and J calls and clone size were set by TCRdb, not the authors. The profile shows 450,000 to 600,000 distinct CDR3 sequences, roughly 13% of them singletons. The data also belong to a second study, concerning T cells in Graves' hyperthyroidism and ophthalmopathy.

V is TRBV10-3 and J is TRBJ2-3; 8 bases fit TRBD2. This TCR was recovered from a man aged 25 to 45 with Graves disease. Sequenced material: peripheral blood mononuclear cells (PBMCs), taken at new diagnosis, from a patient treated with antithyroid drugs. The DNA of the CDR3 is TGTGCCACCAAACTAGCGGAAGGTACAGATACGCAGTATTTT. Its translation: CATKLAEGTDTQYF.